This T cell receptor (beta chain) originates from a study of T cell clonotyping in hematopoietic cell transplantation. Time point in this sample: recipient sample about 28 days before transplant, after cytoreduction. The CDR3 loop spans 13 amino acids. The germline V gene encodes CDR1 SGHRS and CDR2 YFSETQ. V dropped 8 bases and J dropped 1 base, with 12 bases sitting between them. Assay: immunoSEQ multiplex PCR; the TCRdb copy retains only in-frame clones and omits some. The sample consists of fewer than 15,000 clones, approximately 80% of them appearing once. On this clone itself: The antigen remains undetermined.

Whole-study results and caveats: Recipient TCR diversity dropped after transplant; expanded clonotypes rose from day 30 to 180.

The V call is TRBV5-1, the J call TRBJ1-1, with D possibly TRBD1 on 6 matching bases. The input for sequencing was peripheral blood mononuclear cells, taken before stem cell transplant. The clonotype was recovered from a man aged 55 to 70 with acute myeloid leukemia. Some clones in this sample may be carry-over from other donors' samples. The DNA for the CDR3 is TGCGCCAGTAGGGAACAGGGGAACACTGAAGCTTTCTTT. This gives the protein CASREQGNTEAFF.